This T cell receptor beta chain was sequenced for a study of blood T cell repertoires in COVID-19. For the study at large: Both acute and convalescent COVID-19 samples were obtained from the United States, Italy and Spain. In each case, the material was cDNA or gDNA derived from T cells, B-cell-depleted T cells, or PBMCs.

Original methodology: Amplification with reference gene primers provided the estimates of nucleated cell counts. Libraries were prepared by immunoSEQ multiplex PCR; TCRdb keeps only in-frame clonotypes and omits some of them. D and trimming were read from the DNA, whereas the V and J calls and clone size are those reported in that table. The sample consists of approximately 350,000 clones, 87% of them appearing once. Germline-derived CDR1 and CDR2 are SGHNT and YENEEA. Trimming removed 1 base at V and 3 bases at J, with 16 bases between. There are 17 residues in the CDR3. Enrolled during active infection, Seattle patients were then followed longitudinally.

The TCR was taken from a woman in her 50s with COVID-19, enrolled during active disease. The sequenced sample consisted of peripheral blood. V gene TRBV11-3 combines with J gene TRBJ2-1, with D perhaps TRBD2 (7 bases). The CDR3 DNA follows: TGTGCCAGCAGCTTAGGGAGGGGGTCTAGCGGCTACAATGAGCAGTTCTTC. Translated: CASSLGRGSSGYNEQFF.